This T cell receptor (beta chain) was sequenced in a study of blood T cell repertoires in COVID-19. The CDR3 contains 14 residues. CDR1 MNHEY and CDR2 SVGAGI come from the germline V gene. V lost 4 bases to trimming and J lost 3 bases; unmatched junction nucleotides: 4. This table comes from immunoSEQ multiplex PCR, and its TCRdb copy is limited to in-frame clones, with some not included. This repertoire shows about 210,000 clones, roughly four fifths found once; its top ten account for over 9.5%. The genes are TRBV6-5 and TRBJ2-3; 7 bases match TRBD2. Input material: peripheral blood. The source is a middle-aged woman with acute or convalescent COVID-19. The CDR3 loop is CASSWPGRTDTQYF. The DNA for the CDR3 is TGTGCCAGCAGTTGGCCCGGGAGGACAGATACGCAGTATTTT.